The clone carrying this TCR beta chain was seen at least ten times. Its antigen remains unidentified. The CDR3 is made up of 14 amino acids. The germline V and J ends were trimmed by 5 bases and 3 bases, with 10 bases remaining between them. CDR1 and CDR2 from the germline V gene are SGHTA and FQGNSA. The sample is drawn from a study of T cell repertoires in cytomegalovirus infection. About the research overall: Recently described HLA-C-restricted plus well-studied HLA-B-restricted CMV epitopes were used. The public TCR beta signatures pointed to both CMV infection and matching HLA type. General study findings and limits: HLA-C-restricted CMV-specific TCR beta clonotypes were dominant in the ex vivo response.

TCRdb redid the calling of the reads with MiXCR, one entry per CDR3 protein. Of about 110,000 distinct CDR3 sequences in the sample, about 30% are singletons; the top ten hold approximately 78%. The material sequenced was CD8+ T cells from cultured PBMCs, taken from culture after CMV antigen stimulation. V and J are TRBV7-2 and TRBJ2-2, with D maybe TRBD1 (5 bases). This clonotype was obtained from a human donor in good health (CMV status not recorded). Some clones in this sample may be carry-over from other donors' samples. CDR3 protein: CASSHDSYTGELFF. CDR3 coding DNA: TGTGCCAGCAGCCACGACAGTTACACCGGGGAGCTGTTTTTT. The full variable domain, rest sourced from reference TRBV7-2 and TRBJ2-2, is GAGVSQSPSNKVTEKGKDVELRCDPISGHTALYWYRQSLGQGLEFLIYFQGNSAPDKSGLPSDRFSAERTGGSVSTLTIQRTQQEDSAVYLCASSHDSYTGELFFGEGSRLTVL.